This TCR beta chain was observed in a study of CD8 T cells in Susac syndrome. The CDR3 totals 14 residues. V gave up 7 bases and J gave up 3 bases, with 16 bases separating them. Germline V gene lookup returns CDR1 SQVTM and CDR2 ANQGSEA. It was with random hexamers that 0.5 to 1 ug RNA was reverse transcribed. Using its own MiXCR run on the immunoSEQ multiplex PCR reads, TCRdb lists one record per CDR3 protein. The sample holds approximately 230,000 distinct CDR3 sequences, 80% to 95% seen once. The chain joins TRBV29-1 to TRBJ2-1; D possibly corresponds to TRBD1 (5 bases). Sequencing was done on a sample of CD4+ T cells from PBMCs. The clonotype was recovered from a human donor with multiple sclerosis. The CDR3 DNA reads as TGCAGCGGGTCGGCTAAGGGGTACTACAATGAGCAGTTCTTC. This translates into CSGSAKGYYNEQFF.